The 18 T cell receptor beta chains below were found in one sample sequenced in a study of response to subunit inactivated influenza vaccine. MiXCR, run by TCRdb on the RT-PCR reads, gives a single entry per CDR3 protein. The sample has some 550,000 distinct CDR3 sequences, less than 25% seen once. These data were likewise used in another study, on T cells expressing NK-cell markers. That study reports: Libraries used 5'RACE template switching adding universal primer site and UMIs.

Here the sequenced sample was CD4+ T cells sorted from PBMCs, taken approximately 13 days after vaccination. These receptors were obtained from a man in his forties or fifties who received an inactivated influenza vaccine.

This clonotype was counted only a few times. The V and J genes are TRBV20-1 and TRBJ2-1; 7 bases map to TRBD2. The V gene's germline CDR1 is DFQATT and CDR2 SNEGSKA (reference sequence). The CDR3 totals 13 residues. Trimming took 7 bases from V and 6 from J; bases not matched to a gene: 9. The chain's CDR3 is CSVAGLQLNEQFF. Written as DNA, the CDR3 is TGCAGTGTCGCGGGACTACAACTCAATGAGCAGTTCTTC.

V usage is TRBV5-1 and J usage is TRBJ1-4; 7 bases map to TRBD1. The CDR3 runs to 17 residues. Germline CDR1 is SGHRS and CDR2 is YFSETQ. The ends lost 4 bases at V and 1 base at J; junction bases unmatched: 10. CDR3 amino acids: CASSRWGQRRTNEKLFF. CDR3 coding DNA: TGCGCCAGCAGCCGTTGGGGACAGAGGAGAACTAATGAAAAACTGTTTTTT.

Only a few counts were recorded for this clonotype. The chain has TRBV7-3 and TRBJ2-5; D not resolved. Germline lookup yields CDR1 SGHTA and CDR2 FQGTGA. V lost 1 base, J lost 4 bases, and 7 bases lay in between. This CDR3 comprises 13 residues. CDR3 residues: CASSLSSGETQYF. DNA of the CDR3: TGTGCCAGCAGCTTAAGTTCGGGAGAGACCCAGTACTTC.

This clonotype came up a few times. This chain uses TRBV28 with TRBJ2-7, with TRBD1 identical over 7 bases. The CDR3 spans 16 residues. Trimming took 2 bases from V and 0 from J; bases not matched to a gene: 7. Germline assignment: CDR1 MDHEN and CDR2 SYDVKM. In DNA, the CDR3 is TGTGCCAGCAGTTTACCCCTGACAGGGTTCTCCTACGAGCAGTACTTC. Amino acids: CASSLPLTGFSYEQYF.

J is TRBJ1-4 and V is TRBV6-1; 9 positions agree with TRBD1. CDR1 is MNHNS, CDR2 SASEGT, per germline. The CDR3 totals 15 residues. The junction had 9 bases not matched to a gene; V was cut back by 6 bases and J by 7 bases. CDR3 DNA sequence: TGTGCCAGCAGCCTGTTTTTGGACAGGGGTGAAAAACTGTTTTTT. It yields the protein CASSLFLDRGEKLFF.

The chain links TRBV5-4 to TRBJ2-3, with D hard to call. With 5 bases removed from V and 2 bases from J, the gap between germline ends came to 9 bases. The germline V gene has CDR1 SGHNT and CDR2 YYREEE (reference sequence). This CDR3 contains 13 residues. DNA of the CDR3: TGTGCCAGCAGGACTTCTTACACAGATACGCAGTATTTT. The encoded protein is CASRTSYTDTQYF.

This clonotype was seen more than once but under ten times. The genes are TRBV15 and TRBJ2-3, with D perhaps matching TRBD1 (5 bases). The CDR3 extends over 17 amino acids. CDR1 is LNHNV, CDR2 YYDKDF, per germline (reference sequence). Between the trimmed V and J ends, which lost 3 bases and 1 base, there was a span of 17 bases. In nucleotides, the CDR3 is TGTGCCACCAGCAGCGCGCGGACATGGATTCGCACAGATACGCAGTATTTT. It yields the protein CATSSARTWIRTDTQYF.

The chain has TRBV12-3 or TRBV12-4 and TRBJ1-6; a possible D gene is TRBD1 (5 bases). The CDR3 spans 13 residues. V was cut by 5 bases and J by 8 bases, with 10 bases left in between. CDR3 nucleotides: TGTGCCAGCAGTCCAGGGTACGATTCACCCCTCCACTTT. Residues: CASSPGYDSPLHF.

This clonotype appeared a few times. The chain has TRBV5-1 and TRBJ2-7, with D maybe TRBD1 (6 bases). This CDR3 has 13 amino acids. V lost 4 bases and J 3 bases, leaving 11 bases between the germline ends. Germline-derived CDR1 and CDR2 are SGHRS and YFSETQ. This chain's CDR3 is CASSMGQYYEQYF. As DNA, the CDR3 is TGCGCCAGCAGCATGGGACAATACTACGAGCAGTACTTC.

This clonotype showed up just a few times. V gene TRBV11-3 combines with J gene TRBJ1-6; D unresolved. V lost 5 bases and J 8 bases, leaving 19 bases between the germline ends. Germline CDR1 SGHNT, CDR2 YENEEA. CDR3 length: 16 amino acids. The CDR3 region has the DNA TGTGCCAGCAGCCCCGAGGGAGGGTTCGGACATTCACCCCTCCACTTT. Translating gives CASSPEGGFGHSPLHF.

This clonotype was detected many times. This chain joins TRBV20-1 and TRBJ1-5; 8 bases match TRBD1. This CDR3 is 15 amino acids long. The V segment lost 6 bases and the J segment 3 bases; nucleotides outside the gene matches: 10. Germline loops: CDR1 DFQATT, CDR2 SNEGSKA (reference sequence). DNA for the CDR3: TGCAGTGCAAACCGACAGGGGATATTCAATCAGCCCCAGCATTTT. Protein product: CSANRQGIFNQPQHF.

This clonotype was recorded a few times. The CDR3 region is CASSHTGTEAFF. The DNA for the CDR3 is TGTGCCAGCAGCCACACAGGGACTGAAGCTTTCTTT. The chain has TRBV7-8 and TRBJ1-1, with a weak D call TRBD1 (6 bases). Germline loops: CDR1 SGHVS, CDR2 FQNEAQ. The V gene lost 5 bases and the J gene lost 5 bases, with 9 bases spanning the gap. The CDR3 is made up of 12 amino acids. The variable domain in full, with the rest retrieved from reference TRBV7-8 and TRBJ1-1, is GAGVSQSPRYKVAKRGQDVALRCDPISGHVSLFWYQQALGQGPEFLTYFQNEAQLDKSGLPSDRFFAERPEGSVSTLKIQRTQQEDSAVYLCASSHTGTEAFFGQGTRLTVV.

CDR3 in DNA: TGTGCCAGCAGCGACTGGGCCGAGGGACCCCAGCATTTT. It encodes CASSDWAEGPQHF. This chain uses TRBV6-2 or TRBV6-3 with TRBJ1-5; D is unresolved. V lost 6 bases to trimming and J lost 10 bases, with 16 bases between them. The CDR3 extends over 13 amino acids. The germline gives CDR1 MNHEY, CDR2 SVGEGT.

V gene TRBV20-1 combines with J gene TRBJ1-5; D call uncertain. Looked up from germline, CDR1 is DFQATT and CDR2 is SNEGSKA (reference sequence). V was cut by 0 bases and J by 0 bases, with 6 bases left in between. The CDR3 length is 14 residues. CDR3 loop: CSARDPNSNQPQHF. DNA of the CDR3: TGCAGTGCTAGAGATCCCAATAGCAATCAGCCCCAGCATTTT.

This clonotype was found a few times. The gene calls are TRBV27 and TRBJ2-2; D gene ambiguous. CDR1 is MNHEY, CDR2 SMNVEV, per germline (reference sequence). Trimming stripped 5 bases from V and 0 bases from J, with 16 bases between. This CDR3 has 17 amino acids. The CDR3 DNA sequence: TGTGCCAGCAGTCAAACCGGACGGTTCGCGAACACCGGGGAGCTGTTTTTT. Its translation: CASSQTGRFANTGELFF.

This clonotype was recorded a few times. V usage is TRBV6-2 or TRBV6-3 and J usage is TRBJ1-4, with D possibly being TRBD1 (6 bases). The CDR3 sequence is 16 residues long. Germline CDR1 MNHEY, CDR2 SVGEGT. Trimming stripped 5 bases from V and 8 bases from J, with 21 bases between. CDR3 in amino acids: CASSDRSGSRREKLFF. The CDR3 region has the DNA TGTGCCAGCAGTGACAGGTCGGGGAGTCGCCGCGAAAAACTGTTTTTT.

This chain connects TRBV7-9 to TRBJ2-5, with 8 positions matching TRBD2. Germline-derived CDR1 and CDR2 are SEHNR and FQNEAQ (reference sequence). V was pared by 4 bases and J by 4 bases, with 5 bases of the junction left unmatched. This CDR3 spans 14 amino acids. Written as DNA, the CDR3 is TGTGCCAGCAGCTCCACCGGGAGGGGAGAGACCCAGTACTTC. Protein product: CASSSTGRGETQYF.

The chain couples TRBV5-1 to TRBJ2-1, with 7 bases that match TRBD1. Germline values: CDR1 SGHRS, CDR2 YFSETQ. J was trimmed by 6 bases and V by 3 bases; bases with no gene match: 3. CDR3 length equals 13 residues. CDR3 nucleotide sequence: TGCGCCAGCAGCTGGAGACAGGGCAATGAGCAGTTCTTC. Translating gives CASSWRQGNEQFF.